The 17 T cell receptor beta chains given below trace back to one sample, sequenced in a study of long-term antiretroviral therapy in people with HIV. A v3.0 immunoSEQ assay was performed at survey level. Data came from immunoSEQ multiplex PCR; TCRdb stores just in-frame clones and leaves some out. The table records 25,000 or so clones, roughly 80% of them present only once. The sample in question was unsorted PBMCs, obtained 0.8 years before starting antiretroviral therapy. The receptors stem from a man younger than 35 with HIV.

CDR3: CASSEGGRGLAGSTDTQYF. The CDR3 DNA sequence: TGTGCCAGCAGTGAAGGAGGCCGCGGACTAGCGGGGAGCACAGATACGCAGTATTTT. The chain recombines TRBV6-1 with TRBJ2-3; 12 bases agree with TRBD2. This CDR3 has 19 residues. Germline V gene data show CDR1 as MNHNS and CDR2 as SASEGT. With V trimmed by 1 base and J by 0 bases, 8 bases remained unmatched.

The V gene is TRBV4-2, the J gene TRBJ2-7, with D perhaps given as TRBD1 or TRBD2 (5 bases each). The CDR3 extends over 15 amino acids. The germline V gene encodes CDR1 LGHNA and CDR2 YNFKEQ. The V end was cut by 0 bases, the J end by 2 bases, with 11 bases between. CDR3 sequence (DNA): TGTGCCAGCAGCCAAGATCGGGGACCACCCTACGAGCAGTACTTC. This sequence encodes CASSQDRGPPYEQYF.

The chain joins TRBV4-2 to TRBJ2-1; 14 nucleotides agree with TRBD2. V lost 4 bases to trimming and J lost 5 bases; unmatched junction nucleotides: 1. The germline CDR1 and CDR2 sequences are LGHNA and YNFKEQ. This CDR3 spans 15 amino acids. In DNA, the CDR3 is TGTGCCAGCAGCCCGGGACTAGCGGGAGACAATGAGCAGTTCTTC. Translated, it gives CASSPGLAGDNEQFF.

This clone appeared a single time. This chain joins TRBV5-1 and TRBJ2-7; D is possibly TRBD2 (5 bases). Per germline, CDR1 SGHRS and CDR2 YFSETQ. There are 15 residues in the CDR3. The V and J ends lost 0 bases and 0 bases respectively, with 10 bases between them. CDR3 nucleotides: TGCGCCAGCAGCTTGGGGCTAGCCCCCTCCTACGAGCAGTACTTC. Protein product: CASSLGLAPSYEQYF. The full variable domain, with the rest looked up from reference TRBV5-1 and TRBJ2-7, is KAGVTQTPRYLIKTRGQQVTLSCSPISGHRSVSWYQQTPGQGLQFLFEYFSETQRNKGNFPGRFSGRQFSNSRSEMNVSTLELGDSALYLCASSLGLAPSYEQYFGPGTRLTVT.

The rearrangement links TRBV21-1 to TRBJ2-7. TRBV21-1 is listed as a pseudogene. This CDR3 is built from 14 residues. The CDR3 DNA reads TGTGCCAGCTCATGGACCTACAGAAGGTACGAGCAGTACTTC. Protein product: CASSWTYRRYEQYF.

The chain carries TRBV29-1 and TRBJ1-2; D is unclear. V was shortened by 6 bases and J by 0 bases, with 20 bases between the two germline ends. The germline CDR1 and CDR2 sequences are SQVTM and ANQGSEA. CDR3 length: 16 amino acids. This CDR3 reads CSVLYDQPGSNYGYTF. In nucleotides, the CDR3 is TGCAGCGTCTTATATGATCAGCCCGGTTCTAACTATGGCTACACCTTC.

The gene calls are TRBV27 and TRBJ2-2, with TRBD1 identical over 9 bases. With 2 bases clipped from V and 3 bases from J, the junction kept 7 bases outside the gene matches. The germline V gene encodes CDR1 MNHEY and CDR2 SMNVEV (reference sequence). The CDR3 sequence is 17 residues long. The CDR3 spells CASSLGVGQGHTGELFF. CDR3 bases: TGTGCCAGCAGTTTAGGGGTCGGACAGGGGCACACCGGGGAGCTGTTTTTT.

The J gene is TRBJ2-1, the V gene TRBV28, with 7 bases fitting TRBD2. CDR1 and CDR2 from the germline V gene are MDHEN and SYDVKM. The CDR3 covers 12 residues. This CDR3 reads CVGGSSDGEQFF. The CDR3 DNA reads TGTGTTGGCGGGAGTAGCGACGGTGAGCAGTTCTTC.

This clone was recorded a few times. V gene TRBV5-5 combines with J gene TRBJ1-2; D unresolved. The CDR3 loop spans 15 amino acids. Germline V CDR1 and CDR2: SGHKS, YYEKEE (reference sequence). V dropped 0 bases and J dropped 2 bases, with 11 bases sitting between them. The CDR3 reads CASSLEGIKNYGYTF. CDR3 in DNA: TGTGCCAGCAGCTTGGAGGGAATAAAGAACTATGGCTACACCTTC.

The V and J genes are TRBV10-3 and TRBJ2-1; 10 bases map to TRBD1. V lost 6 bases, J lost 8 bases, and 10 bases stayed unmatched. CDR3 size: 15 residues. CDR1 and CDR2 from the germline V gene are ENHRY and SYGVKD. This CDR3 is CAIRDRTGGRHEQFF. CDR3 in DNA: TGTGCCATCAGGGATAGGACAGGGGGTCGGCATGAGCAGTTCTTC.

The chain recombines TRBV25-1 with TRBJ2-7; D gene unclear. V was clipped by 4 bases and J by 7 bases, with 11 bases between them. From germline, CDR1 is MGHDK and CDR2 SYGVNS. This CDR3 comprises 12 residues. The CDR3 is CASSGLPREQYF. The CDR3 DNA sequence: TGTGCCAGCAGTGGACTCCCTAGGGAGCAGTACTTC.

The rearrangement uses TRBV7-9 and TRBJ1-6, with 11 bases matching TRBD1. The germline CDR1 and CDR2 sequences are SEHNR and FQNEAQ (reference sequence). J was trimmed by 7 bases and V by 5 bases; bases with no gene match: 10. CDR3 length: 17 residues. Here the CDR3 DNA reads TGTGCCAGCAGCGAAATCGGACAGGGGGCGCGCAATTCACCCCTCCACTTT. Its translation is CASSEIGQGARNSPLHF.

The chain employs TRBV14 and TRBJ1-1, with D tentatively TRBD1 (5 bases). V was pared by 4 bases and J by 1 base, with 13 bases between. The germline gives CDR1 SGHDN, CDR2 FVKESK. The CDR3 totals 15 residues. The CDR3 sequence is CASSLSGGPNTEAFF. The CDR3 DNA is TGTGCCAGCAGCCTCAGCGGGGGTCCGAACACTGAAGCTTTCTTT.

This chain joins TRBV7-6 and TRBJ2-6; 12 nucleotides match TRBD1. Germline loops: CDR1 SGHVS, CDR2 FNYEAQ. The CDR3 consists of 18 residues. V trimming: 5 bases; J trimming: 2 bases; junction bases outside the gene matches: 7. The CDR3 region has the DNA TGTGCCAGCAGCCCGTCCGGGACAGGGGGCACTGGGGCCAACGTCCTGACTTTC. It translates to CASSPSGTGGTGANVLTF.

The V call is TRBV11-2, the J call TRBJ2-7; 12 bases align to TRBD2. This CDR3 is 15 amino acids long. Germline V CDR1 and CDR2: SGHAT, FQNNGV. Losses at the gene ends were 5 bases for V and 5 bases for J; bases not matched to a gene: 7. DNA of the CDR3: TGTGCCAGCAGCGGCCTAGCGGGAGGGCCCCACGAGCAGTACTTC. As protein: CASSGLAGGPHEQYF.

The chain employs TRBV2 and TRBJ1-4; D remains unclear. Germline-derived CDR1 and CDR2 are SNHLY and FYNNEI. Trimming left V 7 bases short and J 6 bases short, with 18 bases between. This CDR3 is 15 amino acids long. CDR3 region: CASIGWTASYEKLFF. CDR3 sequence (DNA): TGTGCCAGCATCGGGTGGACCGCCTCCTATGAAAAACTGTTTTTT.

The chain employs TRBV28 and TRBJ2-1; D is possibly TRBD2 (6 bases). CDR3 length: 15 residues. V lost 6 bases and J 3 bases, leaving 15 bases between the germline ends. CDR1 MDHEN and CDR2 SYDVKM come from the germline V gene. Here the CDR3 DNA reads TGTGCCAGCAGACTACCCGGGGGATACTACAATGAGCAGTTCTTC. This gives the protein CASRLPGGYYNEQFF. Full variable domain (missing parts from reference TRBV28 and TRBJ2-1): DVKVTQSSRYLVKRTGEKVFLECVQDMDHENMFWYRQDPGLGLRLIYFSYDVKMKEKGDIPEGYSVSREKKERFSLILESASTNQTSMYLCASRLPGGYYNEQFFGPGTRLTVL.